These 29 T cell receptor beta chains were all obtained from the same sample, sequenced in a study of T cell repertoires in cytomegalovirus infection. TCRdb ran MiXCR on the reads and lists one entry per CDR3 protein. The table has under 850,000 distinct CDR3 sequences, 30% to 40% seen once. These receptors have no identified antigens. The specimen comprised cultured PBMCs, sampled from culture after CMV antigen stimulation. The source of these receptors is a human donor in good health (CMV status not recorded). Some clones in this sample may be carry-over from other donors' samples.

The chain combines TRBV6-2 or TRBV6-3 with TRBJ2-7; 8 bases match TRBD2. The V gene end was trimmed by 6 bases and the J gene end by 0 bases; junction bases not matched to a gene: 19. The CDR3 has 19 residues. Germline loops: CDR1 MNHEY, CDR2 SVGEGT. CDR3 amino acids: CASRSISGSGGTLSYEQYF. As DNA, the CDR3 is TGTGCCAGCAGATCCATCTCGGGGAGCGGGGGCACTCTCTCCTACGAGCAGTACTTC.

This clonotype was observed a few times. The chain carries TRBV2 and TRBJ2-1; 13 bases are shared with TRBD2. Germline trimming cut 4 bases from V and 8 bases from J; bases unmatched to any gene: 14. Germline V gene data show CDR1 as SNHLY and CDR2 as FYNNEI. The CDR3 contains 18 residues. CDR3 DNA sequence: TGTGCCAGCAGTGGGGTACTAGCGGGGGGGCGTGTTTCTGATGAGCAGTTCTTC. This sequence encodes CASSGVLAGGRVSDEQFF. The full variable domain, its missing parts supplied by reference TRBV2 and TRBJ2-1, is EPEVTQTPSHQVTQMGQEVILRCVPISNHLYFYWYRQILGQKVEFLVSFYNNEISEKSEIFDDQFSVERPDGSNFTLKIRSTKLEDSAMYFCASSGVLAGGRVSDEQFFGPGTRLTVL.

This clonotype turned up a few times. The V gene is TRBV12-3 or TRBV12-4, the J gene TRBJ1-5, with 7 bases aligning to TRBD1. This CDR3 comprises 14 residues. Unmatched junction bases numbered 1, after V lost 3 bases and J lost 2 bases. CDR3 coding DNA: TGTGCCAGCAGTTTTCAGGGGGGCAATCAGCCCCAGCATTTT. Its translation is CASSFQGGNQPQHF.

This clonotype appeared many times. The gene calls are TRBV19 and TRBJ2-5; D might be TRBD1 or TRBD2, each matching 6 bases. From germline, CDR1 is LNHDA and CDR2 SQIVND (reference sequence). The CDR3 totals 13 residues. V was pared by 2 bases and J by 5 bases, with 9 bases between. CDR3: CASSITGRETQYF. The CDR3, as DNA: TGTGCCAGTAGTATAACAGGGAGGGAGACCCAGTACTTC.

This clonotype has just a few counts. The chain links TRBV7-9 to TRBJ1-3; D is possibly TRBD1 (5 bases). In germline, CDR1 is SEHNR, CDR2 FQNEAQ (reference sequence). V was shortened by 4 bases and J by 0 bases, with 16 bases between the two germline ends. The CDR3 length is 17 residues. The CDR3 DNA reads as TGTGCCAGCAGCTCTTATGGGAAACAGGACTCTGGAAACACCATATATTTT. The encoded protein is CASSSYGKQDSGNTIYF.

V is TRBV6-6 and J is TRBJ2-3, with TRBD2 identical over 11 bases. The V gene end was trimmed by 2 bases and the J gene end by 4 bases; junction bases not matched to a gene: 5. Germline loops: CDR1 MNHNY, CDR2 SVGAGI (reference sequence). CDR3 size: 16 residues. The CDR3 nucleotides read TGTGCCAGCAGTTACGCTACTAGCGGGAGTCCAGATACGCAGTATTTT. Translated: CASSYATSGSPDTQYF.

At least ten counts were recorded for this clonotype. The gene calls are TRBV7-2 and TRBJ1-6; the D is unclear. V was trimmed by 0 bases and J by 0 bases, leaving 9 bases between them. The CDR3 covers 17 residues. Looked up from germline, CDR1 is SGHTA and CDR2 is FQGNSA. The CDR3 region has the DNA TGTGCCAGCAGCTTAGCGGGCCCGAGCTCCTATAATTCACCCCTCCACTTT. Translating gives CASSLAGPSSYNSPLHF.

The chain carries TRBV5-1 and TRBJ1-1, with 7 bases fitting TRBD1. V lost 4 bases and J lost 1; bases outside the gene matches: 4. This CDR3 region has 14 residues. Germline lookup yields CDR1 SGHRS and CDR2 YFSETQ. CDR3 DNA sequence: TGCGCCAGCAGCGTGGACAGGCCGAACACTGAAGCTTTCTTT. Its translation is CASSVDRPNTEAFF.

This clonotype was counted between two and nine times. The chain uses TRBV2 and TRBJ1-5; weak D call: TRBD1 (5 bases). Trimming cost V 1 base and J 3 bases, with 16 bases left between them. Germline loops: CDR1 SNHLY, CDR2 FYNNEI. This CDR3 region has 17 residues. The CDR3 bases are TGTGCCAGCAGTGAAGAAAGGTCGGGGCCGGTCAATCAGCCCCAGCATTTT. Translation gives CASSEERSGPVNQPQHF.

This clonotype was seen a few times. The chain has TRBV7-2 and TRBJ2-7; 11 nucleotides align to TRBD2. This CDR3 has 14 residues. In germline, CDR1 is SGHTA, CDR2 FQGNSA. V lost 6 bases, J lost 6 bases, and 7 bases stayed unmatched. CDR3 loop: CASSNSGGASEQYF. DNA of the CDR3: TGTGCCAGCAGTAATAGCGGGGGGGCGAGCGAGCAGTACTTC.

This clonotype was counted between two and nine times. This chain connects TRBV7-2 to TRBJ2-3; possibly TRBD2 for D (6 bases). The CDR3 consists of 14 residues. The V end lost 4 bases, the J end lost 4 bases, and 12 bases lay between the germline ends. The germline V gene has CDR1 SGHTA and CDR2 FQGNSA. CDR3 bases: TGTGCCAGCAGCTGGGGGACTTCCCCAGATACGCAGTATTTT. Its protein product is CASSWGTSPDTQYF.

This clonotype was counted many times. The rearrangement links TRBV7-8 to TRBJ2-7; 7 nucleotides match TRBD1. Per germline, CDR1 SGHVS and CDR2 FQNEAQ. The CDR3 spans 15 residues. V lost 5 bases to trimming and J lost 0 bases; unmatched junction nucleotides: 7. The CDR3 is CASSRPDRSSYEQYF. Written as DNA, the CDR3 is TGTGCCAGCAGCCGCCCGGACAGGAGCTCCTACGAGCAGTACTTC. The entire variable domain, with the rest obtained from reference TRBV7-8 and TRBJ2-7, is as follows: GAGVSQSPRYKVAKRGQDVALRCDPISGHVSLFWYQQALGQGPEFLTYFQNEAQLDKSGLPSDRFFAERPEGSVSTLKIQRTQQEDSAVYLCASSRPDRSSYEQYFGPGTRLTVT.

The rearrangement joins TRBV6-1 to TRBJ1-2, with 8 bases identical to TRBD1. Trimming took 6 bases from V and 8 from J; bases not matched to a gene: 17. The CDR3 extends over 16 amino acids. Germline CDR1 is MNHNS and CDR2 is SASEGT. CDR3: CASSPSSGRGLRGYTF. The CDR3 nucleotides are TGTGCCAGCAGCCCTTCGTCGGGCAGGGGGCTTAGAGGCTACACCTTC.

The chain carries TRBV12-3 or TRBV12-4 and TRBJ2-7, with 10 positions matching TRBD1. The length of the CDR3 is 16 residues. V gave up 6 bases and J gave up 1 base; unmatched junction bases: 9. The CDR3 coding sequence is TGTGCCAGCAGCCCTGGGACAGGGGCATTATCCTACGAGCAGTACTTC. Protein product: CASSPGTGALSYEQYF.

There are a few counts of this clonotype. The gene calls are TRBV5-6 and TRBJ2-4, with 7 nucleotides matching TRBD1. The CDR3 extends over 15 amino acids. With 4 bases clipped from V and 8 bases from J, the junction kept 12 bases outside the gene matches. CDR1 is SGHDT and CDR2 is YYEEEE in the germline V gene. DNA of the CDR3: TGTGCCAGCAGCGTAGACGGGACAGCTTGGGACATTCAGTACTTC. Protein: CASSVDGTAWDIQYF.

This clonotype has just a few counts. The CDR3 region has the DNA TGTGCCAGCAGGGGCGGCCGCGGCAATCAGCCCCAGCATTTT. It yields the protein CASRGGRGNQPQHF. V gene TRBV7-2 combines with J gene TRBJ1-5, with D unclear. Germline CDR1 is SGHTA and CDR2 is FQGNSA. The CDR3 length is 14 residues. V was trimmed by 6 bases and J by 2 bases, leaving 11 bases between them.

This clonotype was detected a few times. One end of the junction does not line up with germline, which may come from a read error. The genes are TRBV11-2 and TRBJ2-5; tentative D call: TRBD1 (6 bases). Germline CDR1 and CDR2: SGHAT and FQNNGV. The CDR3 totals 12 residues. The CDR3 sequence is CASSLTGQSLGF. The CDR3 region has the DNA TGTGCCAGCAGCTTAACTGGACAGAGTCTAGGCTTC. The full variable domain, its missing parts supplied by reference TRBV11-2 and TRBJ2-5, is EAGVAQSPRYKIIEKRQSVAFWCNPISGHATLYWYQQILGQGPKLLIQFQNNGVVDDSQLPKDRFSAERLKGVDSTLKIQPAKLEDSAVYLCASSLTGQSLGFGPGTRLLVL.

A word on this clonotype: A much larger clone sits a single nucleotide away, making a read error possible. The chain recombines TRBV7-2 with TRBJ1-2, with 7 bases that match TRBD1. The CDR3 consists of 14 residues. The V gene end was trimmed by 5 bases and the J gene end by 6 bases; junction bases not matched to a gene: 9. In germline, CDR1 is SGHTA, CDR2 FQGNSA. The DNA of the CDR3 is TGTACCAGCAGCCCAACAGGGGTGGTTGATGGCTACACCTTC. Its translation: CTSSPTGVVDGYTF.

The genes are TRBV19 and TRBJ1-4; 9 bases are a match to TRBD1. The germline gives CDR1 LNHDA, CDR2 SQIVND (reference sequence). With V trimmed by 7 bases and J by 7 bases, 4 bases remained unmatched. This CDR3 is built from 13 residues. Here the CDR3 reads CASIQTGGEKLFF. CDR3 DNA: TGTGCCAGTATTCAGACAGGGGGTGAAAAACTGTTTTTT.

The V and J genes are TRBV29-1 and TRBJ1-1; 9 bases agree with TRBD1. V gave up 4 bases and J gave up 3 bases; unmatched junction bases: 0. CDR3 length equals 12 residues. Germline V lookup: CDR1 SQVTM, CDR2 ANQGSEA. The CDR3 sequence is CSVGQGDTEAFF. DNA of the CDR3: TGCAGCGTTGGACAGGGGGACACTGAAGCTTTCTTT.

This chain joins TRBV14 and TRBJ1-3; perhaps TRBD1 as D (6 bases). V dropped 5 bases and J dropped 3 bases, with 14 bases sitting between them. Per the germline V gene, CDR1 is SGHDN and CDR2 is FVKESK. The CDR3 length is 15 residues. The CDR3 loop reads CASSSTGTYGNTIYF. CDR3 coding DNA: TGTGCCAGCAGCTCCACAGGGACCTATGGAAACACCATATATTTT. Full variable domain (rest looked up from reference TRBV14 and TRBJ1-3): EAGVTQFPSHSVIEKGQTVTLRCDPISGHDNLYWYRRVMGKEIKFLLHFVKESKQDESGMPNNRFLAERTGGTYSTLKVQPAELEDSGVYFCASSSTGTYGNTIYFGEGSWLTVV.

The chain recombines TRBV7-4 with TRBJ2-1; D uncertain. The CDR3 runs to 10 residues. Trimming shortened V by 5 bases and J by 9 bases, and 5 bases separated the two germline ends. Looked up from germline, CDR1 is SGHVT and CDR2 is SQSDAQ. This CDR3 reads CASSRSEQFF. The CDR3, as DNA: TGTGCCAGCAGCCGGAGTGAGCAGTTCTTC.

Notes on this clonotype: A much bigger clone sits one base away, suggesting this may be a read error. CDR3 protein: CASSLAPTGITEAFF. For the CDR3, the DNA is TGTGCCAGCAGCTTAGCGCCGACAGGGATCACTGAAGCTTTCTTT. The chain links TRBV7-6 to TRBJ1-1; 7 nucleotides agree with TRBD1. Per the germline V gene, CDR1 is SGHVS and CDR2 is FNYEAQ. J gave up 4 bases and V 0 bases, and 5 bases lay outside the gene matches. The CDR3 contains 15 residues.

This clonotype was picked up many times. This chain links TRBV7-2 with TRBJ2-7; D possibly corresponds to TRBD2 (5 bases). This CDR3 is built from 15 residues. In germline, CDR1 is SGHTA, CDR2 FQGNSA. The V end was cut by 1 base, the J end by 0 bases, with 10 bases between. The CDR3 DNA reads as TGTGCCAGCAGCTTAGTAGGTCTAGCCTCCTACGAGCAGTACTTC. It codes for CASSLVGLASYEQYF.

V is TRBV14 and J is TRBJ2-5; 8 nucleotides agree with TRBD2. V lost 3 bases, J lost 1 base, and 4 bases stayed unmatched. Germline loops: CDR1 SGHDN, CDR2 FVKESK. The length of the CDR3 is 15 residues. The CDR3 is CASSHNSGIQETQYF. CDR3 DNA: TGTGCCAGCAGCCATAATAGCGGGATCCAAGAGACCCAGTACTTC.

V usage is TRBV6-5 and J usage is TRBJ2-4; possibly TRBD2 for D (6 bases). The germline gives CDR1 MNHEY, CDR2 SVGAGI. The V gene lost 5 bases and the J gene lost 9 bases, with 14 bases spanning the gap. The CDR3 has 13 residues. The CDR3 sequence: CASSDRRVSIQYF. The CDR3 nucleotides read TGTGCCAGCAGTGATAGGAGGGTGAGCATTCAGTACTTC.

This clonotype came up a few times. The V gene is TRBV20-1, the J gene TRBJ1-6, with 7 bases identical to TRBD1. This CDR3 region has 14 residues. Trimming took 3 bases from V and 5 from J; bases not matched to a gene: 4. The germline V gene encodes CDR1 DFQATT and CDR2 SNEGSKA (reference sequence). CDR3 sequence: CSAREQGNNSPLHF. The DNA of the CDR3 is TGCAGTGCTAGGGAACAGGGGAATAATTCACCCCTCCACTTT.

This clonotype was seen more than once but under ten times. The chain is built from TRBV7-9 and TRBJ1-2; maybe TRBD1 (6 bases). V lost 1 base to trimming and J lost 8 bases, with 14 bases between them. CDR1 SEHNR and CDR2 FQNEAQ come from the germline V gene (reference sequence). The CDR3 is made up of 14 amino acids. CDR3 residues: CASSLGGGLKGYTF. As DNA, the CDR3 is TGTGCCAGCAGCTTAGGAGGGGGGTTAAAGGGCTACACCTTC.

This clonotype occurred a few times. The chain has TRBV20-1 and TRBJ2-7; 14 positions agree with TRBD2. This CDR3 is 19 amino acids long. V trimming: 0 bases; J trimming: 0 bases; junction bases outside the gene matches: 10. Germline CDR1 DFQATT, CDR2 SNEGSKA (reference sequence). The CDR3: CSARDSGLAGGLSSYEQYF. CDR3 DNA sequence: TGCAGTGCTAGAGATTCAGGACTAGCGGGGGGTCTGAGCTCCTACGAGCAGTACTTC.